The next 6 T cell receptor beta chains were all read from a single sample in a study of control samples from healthy donors and cancer patients. Profiling relied on immunoSEQ multiplex PCR, and the TCRdb table lists in-frame clones only, not all of them. The sample consists of around 120,000 clones, roughly 91% of them appearing once. The specimen sequenced was blood. The source of these receptors is a middle-aged man in good health.

The rearrangement joins TRBV7-2 to TRBJ2-3; D possibly corresponds to TRBD2 (6 bases). CDR3 length: 13 residues. Germline V CDR1 and CDR2: SGHTA, FQGNSA. V gave up 5 bases and J gave up 7 bases, with 13 bases separating them. The CDR3 protein is CASSPRGGYTQYF. CDR3 DNA sequence: TGTGCCAGCAGCCCAAGGGGAGGTTATACGCAGTATTTT.

This sequence joins TRBV27 and TRBJ2-7; TRBD1 is a possible D gene (5 bases). The CDR3 length is 15 residues. The ends were cut back, 1 base at V and 0 bases at J, with 10 bases in the middle. CDR1 and CDR2 (germline): MNHEY, SMNVEV (reference sequence). The CDR3 reads CASSLLGALSYEQYF. CDR3 sequence (DNA): TGTGCCAGCAGTTTATTAGGGGCACTCTCCTACGAGCAGTACTTC.

This clone has a single count. The chain recombines TRBV2 with TRBJ2-2; D possibly corresponds to TRBD1 (6 bases). Germline CDR1 reads SNHLY; CDR2 reads FYNNEI. With 11 bases removed from V and 7 bases from J, the gap between germline ends came to 17 bases. The CDR3 sequence is 13 residues long. The CDR3 bases are TGTGCCTCCAGGGGTAGTAGGTACGGGGAGCTGTTTTTT. It yields the protein CASRGSRYGELFF. Variable domain in full (rest from reference TRBV2 and TRBJ2-2): EPEVTQTPSHQVTQMGQEVILRCVPISNHLYFYWYRQILGQKVEFLVSFYNNEISEKSEIFDDQFSVERPDGSNFTLKIRSTKLEDSAMYFCASRGSRYGELFFGEGSRLTVL.

This clone showed up just once. The gene calls are TRBV18 and TRBJ2-3; D is undetermined. This CDR3 spans 14 amino acids. Germline CDR1 KGHSH, CDR2 LQKENI. V was shortened by 3 bases and J by 2 bases, with 9 bases between the two germline ends. CDR3 residues: CASSPSGITDTQYF. The CDR3, as DNA: TGTGCCAGCTCACCTTCCGGAATCACAGATACGCAGTATTTT.

In its sample, this clone was seen many times. V gene TRBV25-1 combines with J gene TRBJ1-2, with a possible D match to TRBD1 (6 bases). Looked up from germline, CDR1 is MGHDK and CDR2 is SYGVNS. This CDR3 region has 14 residues. V lost 1 base, J lost 12 bases, and 18 bases lay in between. This chain's CDR3 is CASSEWGRQVPHTF. The CDR3 DNA sequence: TGTGCCAGCAGTGAATGGGGCAGACAGGTCCCCCACACCTTC.

The chain combines TRBV5-6 with TRBJ2-3; TRBD2 might be the D (5 bases). With 2 bases removed from V and 2 bases from J, the gap between germline ends came to 12 bases. CDR1 and CDR2 (germline): SGHDT, YYEEEE. The CDR3 has 15 amino acids. The CDR3 loop reads CASSLRSGYTDTQYF. The CDR3 nucleotides read TGTGCCAGCAGCTTACGGAGCGGATACACAGATACGCAGTATTTT.